One sample yielded the 26 T cell receptor beta chains listed below, sequenced in a study of cytomegalovirus exposure and HLA in healthy donors. The primer mix had 60 Vbeta and 13 Jbeta primers. Repertoires were generated with immunoSEQ multiplex PCR, while TCRdb's copy carries only in-frame clones and drops some. The table includes roughly 160,000 clones, around 69% detected once. Sequenced: PBMCs. The receptors stem from a woman under 40 in good health and CMV-seronegative.

The chain carries TRBV28 and TRBJ2-7; TRBD1 is a possible D gene (7 bases). The germline V gene has CDR1 MDHEN and CDR2 SYDVKM. The length of the CDR3 is 14 residues. V lost 6 bases and J lost 2, with 14 bases in between. Here the CDR3 DNA reads TGTGCCAGCAGCCCCCAGGGGGGCCCCTACGAGCAGTACTTC. This codes for CASSPQGGPYEQYF.

The CDR3 sequence: CASSLWTARSYNEQFF. CDR3 sequence (DNA): TGCGCCAGCAGCCTCTGGACTGCTCGCTCCTACAATGAGCAGTTCTTC. The J gene is TRBJ2-1, the V gene TRBV4-3, with a tentative D call TRBD2 (5 bases). CDR1 is LGHNA, CDR2 YSLEER, per germline. Trimming took off 4 bases at V and 0 bases at J, with 13 bases between the two ends. The CDR3 sequence is 16 residues long.

J is TRBJ2-2 and V is TRBV5-1; unclear D gene. V was clipped by 3 bases and J by 5 bases, with 8 bases between them. In germline, CDR1 is SGHRS, CDR2 YFSETQ. This CDR3 comprises 13 residues. CDR3 residues: CASSSVGTGELFF. The CDR3 DNA reads as TGCGCCAGCAGCTCCGTCGGGACCGGGGAGCTGTTTTTT.

The CDR3 sequence is CASSPWDRLNEQFF. CDR3 nucleotides: TGTGCCAGCTCACCATGGGACAGGTTAAATGAGCAGTTCTTC. J is TRBJ2-1 and V is TRBV18, with 8 positions matching TRBD1. Germline assignment: CDR1 KGHSH and CDR2 LQKENI. CDR3 length: 14 residues. The V segment lost 2 bases and the J segment 7 bases; nucleotides outside the gene matches: 4.

This clone was counted only a few times. The CDR3 DNA reads TGTGCCAGCAGCACCGGGACTAGCGGGATCTACGAGCAGTACTTC. Protein: CASSTGTSGIYEQYF. The rearrangement links TRBV7-9 to TRBJ2-7; 13 nucleotides agree with TRBD2. The germline gives CDR1 SEHNR, CDR2 FQNEAQ (reference sequence). CDR3 length: 15 residues. V lost 5 bases, J lost 3 bases, and 4 bases stayed unmatched.

The CDR3 DNA reads TGTGCCAGCAGCCCTCATCTAGGGGGAAACACTGAAGCTTTCTTT. As protein: CASSPHLGGNTEAFF. The chain uses TRBV7-9 and TRBJ1-1; TRBD1 might be the D (6 bases). The CDR3 sequence is 15 residues long. The germline V and J ends were trimmed by 5 bases and 2 bases, with 15 bases remaining between them. Germline CDR1 and CDR2: SEHNR and FQNEAQ (reference sequence).

The gene calls are TRBV28 and TRBJ1-6; D remains unclear. The germline V gene has CDR1 MDHEN and CDR2 SYDVKM. Trimming left V 7 bases short and J 7 bases short, with 11 bases between. The CDR3 is 13 amino acids. CDR3 sequence (DNA): TGTGCCAGCATTCCACAGCAGAATTCACCCCTCCACTTT. Translating it yields CASIPQQNSPLHF.

V and J are TRBV6-1 and TRBJ2-1; 9 bases are a match to TRBD2. The germline V gene has CDR1 MNHNS and CDR2 SASEGT. This CDR3 region has 13 residues. With V trimmed by 1 base and J by 14 bases, 6 bases remained unmatched. The CDR3 here is CASSEGLREGEFF. For the CDR3, the DNA is TGTGCCAGCAGTGAAGGATTGCGGGAGGGGGAGTTCTTC.

This clone was detected a few times. V is TRBV9 and J is TRBJ1-1; D call uncertain. Trimming left V 1 base short and J 1 base short, with 8 bases between. CDR3 length equals 14 residues. Germline V gene sequence: CDR1 SGDLS, CDR2 YYNGEE. The DNA of the CDR3 is TGTGCCAGCAGCGTACTCACGGGGAACACTGAAGCTTTCTTT. This codes for CASSVLTGNTEAFF.

The chain carries TRBV14 and TRBJ1-1; D might be TRBD1 (5 bases). Trimming cost V 11 bases and J 7 bases, with 23 bases left between them. The CDR3 covers 14 residues. Germline V lookup: CDR1 SGHDN, CDR2 FVKESK. The CDR3 reads CARRVRQGVVEAFF. The CDR3 DNA reads TGTGCCCGCCGGGTGAGGCAGGGTGTAGTTGAAGCTTTCTTT.

This chain links TRBV7-2 with TRBJ2-7; the match to TRBD2 covers 8 bases. J was trimmed by 4 bases and V by 1 base; bases with no gene match: 6. The germline V gene encodes CDR1 SGHTA and CDR2 FQGNSA. The CDR3 contains 15 residues. CDR3 region: CASSLVLGLAYEQYF. CDR3 in DNA: TGTGCCAGCAGCTTAGTTCTAGGACTAGCTTACGAGCAGTACTTC.

The rearrangement joins TRBV9 to TRBJ2-1; 7 bases map to TRBD2. With V trimmed by 2 bases and J by 0 bases, 2 bases remained unmatched. The CDR3 length is 15 residues. CDR1 is SGDLS and CDR2 is YYNGEE in the germline V gene. The CDR3 reads CASSVGGYSYNEQFF. Written as DNA, the CDR3 is TGTGCCAGCAGCGTCGGGGGGTACTCCTACAATGAGCAGTTCTTC.

The V gene is TRBV4-1, the J gene TRBJ2-2; 13 bases are a match to TRBD2. CDR3 size: 17 residues. Germline loops: CDR1 MGHRA, CDR2 YSYEKL. V shed 0 bases and J 8 bases; nucleotides not matched to a gene: 6. The CDR3 DNA reads as TGCGCCAGCAGCCAAGATCAACTAGCGGGGGGGGGTGGGGAGCTGTTTTTT. Translated, it gives CASSQDQLAGGGGELFF.

This clone was counted between two and nine times. The chain employs TRBV5-5 and TRBJ2-2; a possible D gene is TRBD1 (5 bases). Germline CDR1 is SGHKS and CDR2 is YYEKEE (reference sequence). V was trimmed by 6 bases and J by 5 bases, leaving 14 bases between them. The CDR3 totals 14 residues. The CDR3 is CASILKGFTGELFF. The CDR3 nucleotides read TGTGCCAGCATCCTGAAGGGGTTTACCGGGGAGCTGTTTTTT.

This clone came up once. The rearrangement uses TRBV30 and TRBJ2-1; 9 bases agree with TRBD2. The CDR3 is 13 amino acids. CDR1 GTSNPN and CDR2 SVGIG come from the germline V gene (reference sequence). V dropped 7 bases and J dropped 9; count of bases not matched to a gene: 10. CDR3 sequence reads: CALTGTSSVEQFF. The CDR3 DNA reads as TGTGCCTTAACTGGGACTAGCTCGGTTGAGCAGTTCTTC.

J is TRBJ2-1 and V is TRBV12-5; 7 positions agree with TRBD1. The CDR3 has 17 amino acids. The J segment lost 7 bases and the V segment lost 0 bases, leaving 12 bases of the junction unmatched. Germline loops: CDR1 LGHNT, CDR2 FRNRAP. The CDR3, as DNA: TGTGCTAGTGGTTTGGTACTAGGGGGCAAGTTTCCGAATGAGCAGTTCTTC. Translating it yields CASGLVLGGKFPNEQFF.

The chain is built from TRBV7-9 and TRBJ1-2; 8 nucleotides line up with TRBD1. The junction had 7 bases not matched to a gene; V was cut back by 7 bases and J by 6 bases. CDR1 and CDR2 (germline): SEHNR, FQNEAQ (reference sequence). This CDR3 contains 13 residues. CDR3 DNA sequence: TGTGCCAGCAAATCGGACAGGGTGGATGGCTACACCTTC. Translated: CASKSDRVDGYTF.

This sequence joins TRBV7-2 and TRBJ2-5, with D perhaps matching TRBD2 (6 bases). This CDR3 has 15 amino acids. Per the germline V gene, CDR1 is SGHTA and CDR2 is FQGNSA. V was cut by 3 bases and J by 11 bases, with 22 bases left in between. The CDR3 DNA is TGTGCCAGCAGCTTCTTAGGCGGGACTCTCGGGGAGCAGTACTTC. This gives the protein CASSFLGGTLGEQYF.

The CDR3 spells CASSQELRGNRDKTSTDTQYF. The CDR3 nucleotides are TGCGCCAGCAGCCAAGAGTTAAGGGGGAACAGGGACAAAACTAGCACAGATACGCAGTATTTT. The chain couples TRBV4-3 to TRBJ2-3; D may be TRBD1 (6 bases). The germline V gene has CDR1 LGHNA and CDR2 YSLEER. With 0 bases removed from V and 0 bases from J, the gap between germline ends came to 25 bases. The CDR3 extends over 21 amino acids.

The chain uses TRBV5-1 and TRBJ1-5, with D possibly TRBD1 on 6 matching bases. This CDR3 is 15 amino acids long. Trimming shortened V by 4 bases and J by 5 bases, and 16 bases separated the two germline ends. Per the germline V gene, CDR1 is SGHRS and CDR2 is YFSETQ. CDR3 amino acids: CASSPDGQTHQPQHF. CDR3 nucleotide sequence: TGCGCCAGCAGCCCCGATGGACAGACTCATCAGCCCCAGCATTTT.

This clone was detected only once. The chain employs TRBV2 and TRBJ2-1; D is unclear. The V end lost 6 bases, the J end lost 2 bases, and 11 bases lay between the germline ends. The CDR3 consists of 14 residues. Germline CDR1 and CDR2: SNHLY and FYNNEI. DNA of the CDR3: TGTGCCAGCAGGGGCCGTGGAACCTACAATGAGCAGTTCTTC. Protein product: CASRGRGTYNEQFF.

This clone was detected a few times. This sequence joins TRBV11-2 and TRBJ2-2, with D perhaps matching TRBD2 (6 bases). In germline, CDR1 is SGHAT, CDR2 FQNNGV. CDR3 length: 15 residues. V lost 1 base and J lost 3, with 9 bases in between. CDR3 sequence: CASSLAGGDTGELFF. The CDR3 DNA reads as TGTGCCAGCAGCTTAGCCGGAGGGGACACCGGGGAGCTGTTTTTT.

This clone was counted between two and nine times. The chain combines TRBV27 with TRBJ2-1; TRBD1 is a possible D gene (6 bases). This CDR3 region has 13 residues. Trimming removed 6 bases from V and 6 bases from J, with 12 bases in between. The germline V gene has CDR1 MNHEY and CDR2 SMNVEV (reference sequence). The CDR3 sequence is CASRPQGPNEQFF. In DNA, the CDR3 is TGTGCCAGCAGACCACAGGGTCCCAATGAGCAGTTCTTC.

V usage is TRBV5-4 and J usage is TRBJ2-1; TRBD1 agrees at 7 bases. Trimming removed 0 bases from V and 8 bases from J; junction bases left unmatched: 8. Looked up from germline, CDR1 is SGHNT and CDR2 is YYREEE (reference sequence). The length of the CDR3 is 15 residues. Here the CDR3 DNA reads TGTGCCAGCAGCTTGGGGGGACAGATGCGAGATGAGCAGTTCTTC. Its translation is CASSLGGQMRDEQFF.

This clone showed up just a few times. The chain joins TRBV5-1 to TRBJ2-7, with no clear D. This CDR3 is 13 amino acids long. The germline gives CDR1 SGHRS, CDR2 YFSETQ. The V gene lost 0 bases and the J gene lost 3 bases, with 7 bases spanning the gap. CDR3 loop: CASSLDRYYEQYF. DNA of the CDR3: TGCGCCAGCAGCTTGGACAGATACTACGAGCAGTACTTC.

V usage is TRBV4-2 and J usage is TRBJ2-3, with D tentatively TRBD2 (5 bases). Germline V gives CDR1 LGHNA, CDR2 YNFKEQ. V was cut by 0 bases and J by 2 bases, with 15 bases left in between. The CDR3 extends over 17 amino acids. The CDR3 coding sequence is TGTGCCAGCAGCCAAGAGTCCAGAGGGCTGAACACAGATACGCAGTATTTT. Its protein product is CASSQESRGLNTDTQYF.